The 18 T cell receptor beta chains below all came from one sample that was sequenced in a study of CD8+ T cells in alopecia areata. As the sequencing template, cDNA was produced by extracting RNA and reverse transcribing it. Sequencing was performed with immunoSEQ multiplex PCR; in TCRdb, only in-frame clones are kept and a portion is missing. This sample has 95,000 to 110,000 clones, with 55% found just once. What was sequenced was CD4+ T cells sorted from blood. All receptors derive from a human donor in good health.

This CDR3 is CATSRERSARELFF. The CDR3 DNA sequence: TGTGCCACCAGCAGAGAGCGTAGCGCTAGGGAACTGTTTTTT. The chain uses TRBV15 and TRBJ1-4, with D hard to call. This CDR3 has 14 residues. V was trimmed by 0 bases and J by 12 bases, leaving 14 bases between them. Per germline, CDR1 LNHNV and CDR2 YYDKDF (reference sequence). Filled out from reference TRBV15 and TRBJ1-4, the complete variable domain reads DAMVIQNPRYQVTQFGKPVTLSCSQTLNHNVMYWYQQKSSQAPKLLFHYYDKDFNNEADTPDNFQSRRPNTSFCFLDIRSPGLGDTAMYLCATSRERSARELFFGSGTQLSVL.

This clone was seen more than once but under ten times. CDR3 DNA sequence: TGTGCCAGTGCAGGGAAGACAAACGCGAACACCGGGGAGCTGTTTTTT. It specifies CASAGKTNANTGELFF. The chain has TRBV19 and TRBJ2-2; perhaps TRBD1 as D (5 bases). CDR1 LNHDA and CDR2 SQIVND come from the germline V gene (reference sequence). The V end lost 8 bases, the J end lost 0 bases, and 16 bases lay between the germline ends. The CDR3 loop spans 16 amino acids.

This clone has a handful of counts. The chain employs TRBV7-2 and TRBJ2-5; D gene uncertain. The CDR3 covers 12 residues. Germline V gene sequence: CDR1 SGHTA, CDR2 FQGNSA. V lost 2 bases and J lost 5, with 6 bases in between. The CDR3: CASSLYGETQYF. DNA for the CDR3: TGTGCCAGCAGCTTATATGGGGAGACCCAGTACTTC.

The V call is TRBV18, the J call TRBJ2-5; the D is unclear. Germline loops: CDR1 KGHSH, CDR2 LQKENI. V was trimmed by 3 bases and J by 1 base, leaving 6 bases between them. The CDR3 is made up of 13 amino acids. The CDR3 bases are TGTGCCAGCTCACCCGACATCCAAGAGACCCAGTACTTC. Encoded protein: CASSPDIQETQYF. Filled out from reference TRBV18 and TRBJ2-5, the complete variable domain reads NAGVMQNPRHLVRRRGQEARLRCSPMKGHSHVYWYRQLPEEGLKFMVYLQKENIIDESGMPKERFSAEFPKEGPSILRIQQVVRGDSAAYFCASSPDIQETQYFGPGTRLLVL.

This chain links TRBV11-2 with TRBJ1-5; 9 bases line up with TRBD1. V was clipped by 5 bases and J by 3 bases; unmatched bases: 5. This CDR3 spans 15 amino acids. The V gene's germline CDR1 is SGHAT and CDR2 FQNNGV. CDR3 DNA: TGTGCCAGCAGCATTGGACAGGGGCACAATCAGCCCCAGCATTTT. Protein sequence: CASSIGQGHNQPQHF.

This clone has just one count. J is TRBJ2-3 and V is TRBV19; TRBD2 matches at 7 bases. Germline values: CDR1 LNHDA, CDR2 SQIVND (reference sequence). This CDR3 region has 15 residues. V was clipped by 6 bases and J by 2 bases; unmatched bases: 8. CDR3 in amino acids: CASSLAAGFTDTQYF. CDR3 coding DNA: TGTGCCAGTAGCCTGGCAGCGGGATTCACAGATACGCAGTATTTT. Using reference TRBV19 and TRBJ2-3 for the parts outside the CDR3, the full variable domain is DGGITQSPKYLFRKEGQNVTLSCEQNLNHDAMYWYRQDPGQGLRLIYYSQIVNDFQKGDIAEGYSVSREKKESFPLTVTSAQKNPTAFYLCASSLAAGFTDTQYFGPGTRLTVL.

This chain uses TRBV6-6 with TRBJ2-7; TRBD1 matches 8 bases. The J segment lost 2 bases and the V segment lost 6 bases, leaving 9 bases of the junction unmatched. Per germline, CDR1 MNHNY and CDR2 SVGAGI (reference sequence). The CDR3 has 15 residues. The CDR3 region is CASRPRLDRAYEQYF. CDR3 DNA sequence: TGTGCCAGCAGACCGAGACTGGACAGGGCCTACGAGCAGTACTTC.

The chain couples TRBV6-1 to TRBJ2-1, with D possibly being TRBD1 (5 bases). This CDR3 comprises 14 residues. The V and J ends lost 3 bases and 2 bases respectively, with 8 bases between them. The germline V gene has CDR1 MNHNS and CDR2 SASEGT. The CDR3 DNA is TGTGCCAGCAGTGACAGGGTTGCCTACAATGAGCAGTTCTTC. Translation: CASSDRVAYNEQFF.

The chain employs TRBV11-2 and TRBJ1-5; 10 nucleotides agree with TRBD1. This CDR3 is 18 amino acids long. CDR1 SGHAT and CDR2 FQNNGV come from the germline V gene. With V trimmed by 4 bases and J by 1 base, 10 bases remained unmatched. For the CDR3, the DNA is TGTGCCAGCAGCTCCGGACAGGGGGGGTATGGGAGCAATCAGCCCCAGCATTTT. It translates to CASSSGQGGYGSNQPQHF.

V is TRBV15 and J is TRBJ2-5; 8 nucleotides align to TRBD1. CDR1 is LNHNV, CDR2 YYDKDF, per germline (reference sequence). V shed 1 base and J 7 bases; nucleotides not matched to a gene: 5. The CDR3 spans 14 residues. The CDR3 nucleotides read TGTGCCACCAGCAGAGCGCCAGGGGGCTTGACCCAGTACTTC. This codes for CATSRAPGGLTQYF.

There are a few counts of this clone. The gene calls are TRBV6-5 and TRBJ1-2, with TRBD1 as a possible D gene (6 bases). V lost 6 bases, J lost 8 bases, and 16 bases lay in between. The CDR3 has 13 residues. Germline V CDR1 and CDR2: MNHEY, SVGAGI. CDR3: CASRFNREGGYTF. The CDR3 nucleotides are TGTGCCAGCAGGTTTAACAGGGAGGGCGGCTACACCTTC.

The chain has TRBV5-4 and TRBJ1-4; D may be TRBD1 (5 bases). The V and J ends lost 4 bases and 4 bases respectively, with 14 bases between them. The CDR3 covers 15 residues. Germline CDR1 is SGHNT and CDR2 is YYREEE (reference sequence). CDR3: CASSGGGAFNEKLFF. In DNA, the CDR3 is TGTGCCAGCAGCGGTGGTGGGGCGTTTAATGAAAAACTGTTTTTT.

This clone was seen only a few times. V gene TRBV19 combines with J gene TRBJ2-5; perhaps TRBD2 as D (7 bases). The germline CDR1 and CDR2 sequences are LNHDA and SQIVND (reference sequence). The CDR3 spans 13 residues. V was clipped by 4 bases and J by 3 bases, with 9 bases between them. CDR3 nucleotides: TGTGCCAGTAGTAGAGGGGGGGAAGAGACCCAGTACTTC. The encoded protein is CASSRGGEETQYF.

V gene TRBV21-1 combines with J gene TRBJ2-5; TRBD1 is taken as the D call from the table, unchecked against the DNA. TRBV21-1 is a pseudogene segment. The CDR3 runs 16 residues. The CDR3 spells CASSKALCGTAETQYF. The CDR3 DNA reads TGTGCCAGCAGCAAAGCGCTTTGCGGGACAGCGGAGACCCAGTACTTC.

The chain has TRBV4-3 and TRBJ1-3; TRBD1 might be the D (5 bases). V lost 4 bases, J lost 0 bases, and 13 bases lay in between. CDR1 and CDR2 from the germline V gene are LGHNA and YSLEER. The CDR3 loop spans 16 amino acids. CDR3 residues: CASSRGTDNSGNTIYF. For the CDR3, the DNA is TGCGCCAGCAGCCGCGGGACTGACAACTCTGGAAACACCATATATTTT.

This clone showed up just a few times. The gene calls are TRBV29-1 and TRBJ2-3; 9 bases align to TRBD1. With V trimmed by 7 bases and J by 4 bases, 9 bases remained unmatched. CDR1 and CDR2 from the germline V gene are SQVTM and ANQGSEA. The CDR3 is made up of 14 amino acids. CDR3 nucleotides: TGCAGCGGAGGGGGAACAGGGGGCCCAGATACGCAGTATTTT. Translation gives CSGGGTGGPDTQYF.

This clone showed up just a few times. This CDR3 reads CASSVPSDTYEQYF. The CDR3 nucleotides read TGTGCCAGCAGTGTTCCCTCCGATACCTACGAGCAGTACTTC. The rearrangement uses TRBV6-6 and TRBJ2-7, with D uncertain. The CDR3 has 14 residues. Trimming stripped 5 bases from V and 2 bases from J, with 13 bases between. Germline-derived CDR1 and CDR2 are MNHNY and SVGAGI (reference sequence).

The chain links TRBV4-3 to TRBJ1-2; D unclear. From germline, CDR1 is LGHNA and CDR2 YSLEER. This CDR3 is 13 amino acids long. The germline V and J ends were trimmed by 0 bases and 3 bases, with 5 bases remaining between them. The chain's CDR3 is CASSQDWDYGYTF. The DNA for the CDR3 is TGCGCCAGCAGCCAAGATTGGGACTATGGCTACACCTTC.